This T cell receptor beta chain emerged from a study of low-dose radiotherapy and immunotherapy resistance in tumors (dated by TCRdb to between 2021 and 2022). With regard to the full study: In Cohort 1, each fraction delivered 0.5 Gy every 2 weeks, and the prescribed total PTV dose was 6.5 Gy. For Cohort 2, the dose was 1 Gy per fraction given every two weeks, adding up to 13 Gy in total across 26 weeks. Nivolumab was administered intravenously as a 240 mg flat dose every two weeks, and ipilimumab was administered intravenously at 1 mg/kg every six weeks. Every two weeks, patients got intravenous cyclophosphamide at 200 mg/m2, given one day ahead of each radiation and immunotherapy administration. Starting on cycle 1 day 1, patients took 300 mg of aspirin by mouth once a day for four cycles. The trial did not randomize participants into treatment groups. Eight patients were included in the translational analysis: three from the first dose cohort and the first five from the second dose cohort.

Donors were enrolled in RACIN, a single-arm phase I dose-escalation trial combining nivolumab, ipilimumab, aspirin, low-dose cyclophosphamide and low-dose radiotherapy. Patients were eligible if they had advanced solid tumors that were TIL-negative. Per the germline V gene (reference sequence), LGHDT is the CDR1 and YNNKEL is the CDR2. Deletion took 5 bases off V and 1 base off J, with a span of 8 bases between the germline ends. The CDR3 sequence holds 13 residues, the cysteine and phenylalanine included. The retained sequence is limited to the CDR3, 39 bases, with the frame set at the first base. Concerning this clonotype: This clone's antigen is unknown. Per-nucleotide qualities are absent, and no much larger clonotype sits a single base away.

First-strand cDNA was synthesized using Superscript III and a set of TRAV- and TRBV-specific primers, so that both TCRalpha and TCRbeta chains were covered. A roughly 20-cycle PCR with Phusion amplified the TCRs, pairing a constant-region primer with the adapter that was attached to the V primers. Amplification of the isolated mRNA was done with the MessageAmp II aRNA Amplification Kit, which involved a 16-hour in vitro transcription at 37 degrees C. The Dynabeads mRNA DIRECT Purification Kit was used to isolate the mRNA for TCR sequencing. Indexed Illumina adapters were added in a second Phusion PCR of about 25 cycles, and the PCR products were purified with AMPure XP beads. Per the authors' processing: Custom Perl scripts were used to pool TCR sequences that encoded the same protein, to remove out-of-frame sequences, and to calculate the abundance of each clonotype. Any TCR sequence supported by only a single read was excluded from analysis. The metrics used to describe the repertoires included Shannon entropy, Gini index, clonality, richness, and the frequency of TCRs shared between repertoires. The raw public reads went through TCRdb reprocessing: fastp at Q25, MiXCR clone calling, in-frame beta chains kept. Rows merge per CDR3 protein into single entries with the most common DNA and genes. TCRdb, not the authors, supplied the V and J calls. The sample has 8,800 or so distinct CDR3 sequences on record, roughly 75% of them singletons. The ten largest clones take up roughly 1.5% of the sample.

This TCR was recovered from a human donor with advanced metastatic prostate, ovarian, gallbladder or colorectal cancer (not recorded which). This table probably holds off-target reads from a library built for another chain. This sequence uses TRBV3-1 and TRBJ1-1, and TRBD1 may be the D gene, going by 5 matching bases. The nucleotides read TGTGCCAGCAGCTCCACAGGGAACACTGAAGCTTTCTTT. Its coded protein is CASSSTGNTEAFF.